This TCR beta chain was obtained from a study of early T cells in non-severe SARS-CoV-2 infection. This CDR3 contains 16 residues. The V end was cut by 5 bases, the J end by 2 bases, with 15 bases between. The library protocol tagged individual cDNA molecules with unique molecular identifiers. Via MiXCR, TCRdb re-called the 5' RACE reads, giving one row per CDR3 protein. The table records fewer than 85,000 distinct CDR3 sequences, about a sixth of them present only once. This TCR was recovered from an adult who was a healthcare worker with PCR-confirmed SARS-CoV-2 infection or an uninfected control (not recorded which). The chain is built from TRBV12-3 or TRBV12-4 and TRBJ2-2; D is ambiguous. Sequenced: whole blood. The CDR3 is CASSRLTRLNTGELFF. CDR3 in DNA: TGTGCCAGCAGTCGCCTTACCCGGCTTAACACCGGGGAGCTGTTTTTT.